This T cell receptor beta chain stems from a study of blood T cell repertoires in COVID-19. Study details: Collection of acute and convalescent COVID-19 samples took place in the United States, Italy and Spain. T cells, B-cell-depleted T cells, or PBMCs supplied cDNA or gDNA.

The CDR3 runs 13 residues. With V trimmed by 6 bases and J by 3 bases, 3 bases remained unmatched. CDR1 is MNHEY and CDR2 is SMNVEV in the germline V gene (reference sequence). In the original workflow: Nucleated cell number was recorded as an estimate derived from reference gene primer amplification. Profiling relied on immunoSEQ multiplex PCR, and the TCRdb table lists in-frame clones only, not all of them. Clonal size and the V and J genes are those of that table, whereas D and trimming came from the DNA. The sample contains 250,000 to 300,000 clones, roughly 88% of which appear only once. Donors in Cohort 3 who had recovered were those with two negative PCRs, healthcare professional clearance, or resolution of their symptoms.

This chain uses TRBV27 with TRBJ2-7, with 9 bases aligning to TRBD2. The sequence derives from a woman in her forties or fifties who had recovered from COVID-19. Sequenced: PBMCs or T cells enriched from blood (not recorded which). This CDR3 is CASRASGIYEQYF. The CDR3 DNA reads as TGTGCCAGCAGGGCTAGCGGGATCTACGAGCAGTACTTC.